This record covers a single T cell receptor beta chain. Profiled with immunoSEQ multiplex PCR; TCRdb holds only in-frame clones, not every one. The sample lists approximately 260,000 clones, around four fifths occurring once. Germline CDR1 and CDR2: SEHNR and FQNEAQ (reference sequence). The CDR3 runs to 15 residues. Trimming took 5 bases from V and 4 from J, leaving 17 bases between them. This sample was included in a study of blood T cell repertoires in COVID-19. The chain joins TRBV7-9 to TRBJ1-1; a weak D match, TRBD1 (6 bases). Specimen: peripheral blood. The TCR comes from a man aged 55 to 69 who had recovered from COVID-19. DNA of the CDR3: TGTGCCAGCAGCCGACTACAGGGAGTGGGCACTGAAGCTTTCTTT. Amino acid sequence: CASSRLQGVGTEAFF.